The rows below give T cell receptor beta chains drawn from one sample of a study of cytomegalovirus exposure and HLA in healthy donors. TCRdb's table, derived via immunoSEQ multiplex PCR, lists solely in-frame clones and lacks some. The table has over 85,000 clones, around three quarters seen once. Sample: PBMCs. These receptors were obtained from a woman aged 25-40 years in good health and CMV-seronegative. Both conserved end residues are part of each CDR3. The D gene is left open where the match is weak. Some rows mark clone size as missing; the rest say once, few, many or name a class of expanded clone.

>-|TRBJ2-7|TRBV29-1|-
CSVKQGTYEQYF
TGCAGCGTTAAACAGGGCACCTACGAGCAGTACTTC
>few|TRBJ2-2|TRBV6-4|TRBD2
CASSGTSTGELFF
TGTGCCAGCAGTGGGACTAGCACCGGGGAGCTGTTTTTT
>-|TRBJ2-5|TRBV27|-
CASSLSALQETQYF
TGTGCCAGCAGTTTATCCGCGCTACAAGAGACCCAGTACTTC
>-|TRBJ2-5|TRBV4-1|TRBD2
CASSPDYSGVGETQYF
TGCGCCAGCAGCCCCGACTATAGCGGGGTAGGGGAGACCCAGTACTTC
>-|TRBJ2-1|TRBV7-6|-
CASSLADNEQFF
TGTGCCAGCAGCTTAGCCGACAATGAGCAGTTCTTC
>-|TRBJ2-7|TRBV28|-
CASSLAGLTYEQYF
TGTGCCAGCAGTTTAGCAGGGTTAACCTACGAGCAGTACTTC
>-|TRBJ1-2|TRBV15|TRBD1
CATSWDRAGYTF
TGTGCCACCAGCTGGGACAGGGCTGGCTACACCTTC
>-|TRBJ2-1|TRBV14|TRBD2
CASSPTLAGINEQFF
TGTGCCAGCAGCCCCACTCTAGCGGGCATCAATGAGCAGTTCTTC
>-|TRBJ2-7|TRBV7-2|TRBD1
CASSQRDRVYEQYF
TGTGCCAGCAGCCAGCGGGACAGGGTCTACGAGCAGTACTTC
>few|TRBJ2-7|TRBV29-1|-
CSVGQPSYEQYF
TGCAGCGTTGGACAGCCCTCCTACGAGCAGTACTTC
>-|TRBJ1-2|TRBV7-8|-
CASSLEDWIYGYTF
TGTGCCAGCAGCTTAGAGGACTGGATCTATGGCTACACCTTC
>-|TRBJ2-7|TRBV4-1|TRBD2
CASSQGTSGRETYEQYF
TGCGCCAGCAGCCAAGGGACTAGCGGGAGAGAAACCTACGAGCAGTACTTC
>-|TRBJ2-7|TRBV7-2|TRBD1
CASSSNRGWSTYEQYF
TGTGCCAGCAGCTCAAACAGGGGGTGGAGTACCTACGAGCAGTACTTC
>-|TRBJ1-2|TRBV15|TRBD1
CATSRDRQGADNYGYTF
TGTGCCACCAGCAGAGATCGACAGGGGGCGGATAACTATGGCTACACCTTC
>-|TRBJ2-7|TRBV7-9|-
CASSIHKRTPREPNYEQYF
TGTGCCAGCAGTATACACAAGAGGACACCACGTGAACCGAACTACGAGCAGTACTTC
>-|TRBJ2-7|TRBV5-4|TRBD1
CASSWGQGGPYEQYF
TGTGCCAGCAGCTGGGGACAGGGTGGTCCCTACGAGCAGTACTTC
>once|TRBJ2-6|TRBV4-1|-
CASSQAGRSSGANVLTF
TGCGCCAGCAGCCAAGCTGGCCGCAGCTCTGGGGCCAACGTCCTGACTTTC
>-|TRBJ1-2|TRBV6-5|TRBD1
CASSYEGQGGYTF
TGTGCCAGCAGTTACGAGGGACAGGGCGGCTACACCTTC
>-|TRBJ2-5|TRBV19|TRBD2
CASSTLPYGGETQYF
TGTGCCAGTAGTACCCTCCCCTACGGGGGGGAGACCCAGTACTTC
>-|TRBJ1-2|TRBV6-1|-
CASSEVTYYGYTF
TGTGCCAGCAGTGAAGTGACTTACTATGGCTACACCTTC
>-|TRBJ1-2|TRBV7-8|-
CASSPHFRASVYGYTF
TGTGCCAGCAGCCCCCACTTCAGGGCCTCGGTCTATGGCTACACCTTC
>-|TRBJ2-3|TRBV7-2|-
CASSSHPGTTSTDTQYF
TGTGCCAGCAGCTCCCACCCAGGGACAACTAGCACAGATACGCAGTATTTT
>-|TRBJ2-5|TRBV10-3|TRBD2
CAISEPGLAEETQYF
TGTGCCATCAGTGAACCGGGACTAGCGGAAGAGACCCAGTACTTC
>-|TRBJ1-4|TRBV30|-
CAWSVQAGFGEKLFF
TGTGCCTGGAGTGTACAGGCAGGGTTTGGGGAAAAACTGTTTTTT
>few|TRBJ2-1|TRBV6-4|TRBD1
CASGWDSRAEQFF
TGTGCCAGCGGGTGGGACAGTCGGGCTGAGCAGTTCTTC
>-|TRBJ2-7|TRBV27|TRBD1
CASSLTGGPLGF
TGTGCCAGCAGTTTGACAGGGGGCCCCTTAGGCTTC
>-|TRBJ2-5|TRBV6-5|TRBD2
CASSYTLAGQETQYF
TGTGCCAGCAGTTACACCCTAGCGGGCCAAGAGACCCAGTACTTC
>few|TRBJ1-1|TRBV6-5|-
CASSYRGNTEAFF
TGTGCCAGCAGTTACCGGGGTAACACTGAAGCTTTCTTT
>-|TRBJ2-7|TRBV4-2|TRBD2
CASSPYLAEGNEQYF
TGTGCCAGCAGCCCGTACCTAGCGGAGGGGAACGAGCAGTACTTC
>-|TRBJ2-7|TRBV5-8|-
CASSLTYEQYF
TGTGCCAGCAGCCTTACCTACGAGCAGTACTTC
>-|TRBJ2-1|TRBV5-4|TRBD2
CASSSSGSRGREQFF
TGTGCCAGCAGCTCCAGCGGGAGTCGAGGGCGGGAGCAGTTCTTC
>once|TRBJ1-2|TRBV30|TRBD1
CAWSASRDRDGYTF
TGTGCCTGGAGTGCATCCCGGGACAGGGATGGCTACACCTTC
>-|TRBJ1-5|TRBV7-2|-
CASSSGRGPNQPQHF
TGTGCCAGCAGTTCGGGGAGGGGACCCAATCAGCCCCAGCATTTT
>-|TRBJ1-2|TRBV29-1|TRBD1
CSVEDGTGDYGYTF
TGCAGCGTTGAAGATGGGACAGGGGACTATGGCTACACCTTC
>few|TRBJ2-1|TRBV9|-
CASSVDATQRGNEQFF
TGTGCCAGCAGCGTAGACGCGACTCAACGGGGCAATGAGCAGTTCTTC
>-|TRBJ2-5|TRBV7-2|TRBD2
CASSLAGGPETQYF
TGTGCCAGCAGCTTAGCGGGAGGGCCGGAGACCCAGTACTTC
>-|TRBJ1-2|TRBV5-1|-
CASSFDSGNYGYTF
TGCGCCAGCAGCTTTGACTCCGGGAACTATGGCTACACCTTC
>-|TRBJ1-2|TRBV6-1|-
CASSETGHNYGYTF
TGTGCCAGCAGTGAAACAGGGCACAACTATGGCTACACCTTC
>-|TRBJ2-5|TRBV30|-
CAWSVNGRGYF
TGTGCCTGGAGTGTAAACGGGAGAGGGTACTTC
>-|TRBJ1-3|TRBV30|-
CAWRFTGNTIYF
TGTGCCTGGAGATTCACTGGAAACACCATATATTTT
>-|TRBJ2-7|TRBV27|-
CASSLSVGSWQYF
TGTGCCAGCAGTTTATCTGTGGGCAGTTGGCAGTACTTC